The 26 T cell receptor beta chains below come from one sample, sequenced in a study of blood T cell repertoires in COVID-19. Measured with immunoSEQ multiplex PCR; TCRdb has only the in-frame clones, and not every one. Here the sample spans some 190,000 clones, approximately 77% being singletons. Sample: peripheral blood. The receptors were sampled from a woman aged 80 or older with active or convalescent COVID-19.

CDR3 residues: CASSLAGTGGTGELFF. In DNA form, the CDR3 reads TGTGCCAGCAGTTTGGCCGGGACAGGGGGCACCGGGGAGCTGTTTTTT. The chain employs TRBV28 and TRBJ2-2, with TRBD1 matching over 11 bases. The CDR3 is 16 amino acids. Per the germline V gene, CDR1 is MDHEN and CDR2 is SYDVKM. After removal of 3 bases from V and 4 bases from J, the junction contained 4 bases not matched to a gene. Together with reference TRBV28 and TRBJ2-2, the CDR3 gives the full variable domain: DVKVTQSSRYLVKRTGEKVFLECVQDMDHENMFWYRQDPGLGLRLIYFSYDVKMKEKGDIPEGYSVSREKKERFSLILESASTNQTSMYLCASSLAGTGGTGELFFGEGSRLTVL.

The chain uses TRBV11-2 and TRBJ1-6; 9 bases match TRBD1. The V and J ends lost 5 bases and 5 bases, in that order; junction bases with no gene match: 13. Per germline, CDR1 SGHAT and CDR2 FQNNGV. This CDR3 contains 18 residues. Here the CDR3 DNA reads TGTGCCAGCAGCCTCGGGACAGGGATGGGTCTGGATAATTCACCCCTCCACTTT. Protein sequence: CASSLGTGMGLDNSPLHF.

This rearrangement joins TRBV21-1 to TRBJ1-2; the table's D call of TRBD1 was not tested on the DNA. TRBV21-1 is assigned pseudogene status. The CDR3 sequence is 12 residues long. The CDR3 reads CASTRQGNGYTF. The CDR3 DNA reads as TGTGCCAGCACCCGACAGGGGAATGGCTACACCTTC.

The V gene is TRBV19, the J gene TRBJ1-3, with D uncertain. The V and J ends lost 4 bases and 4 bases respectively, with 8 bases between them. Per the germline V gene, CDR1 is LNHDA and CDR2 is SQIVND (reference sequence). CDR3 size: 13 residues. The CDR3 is CASSNRGGNTIYF. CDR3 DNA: TGTGCCAGTAGTAACCGGGGAGGAAACACCATATATTTT.

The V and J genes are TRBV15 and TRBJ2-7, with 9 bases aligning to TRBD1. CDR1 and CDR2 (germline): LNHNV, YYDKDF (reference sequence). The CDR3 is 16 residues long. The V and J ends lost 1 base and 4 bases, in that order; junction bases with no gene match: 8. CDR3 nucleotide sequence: TGTGCCACCAGCAGAGTTCCCGGGACAGGGACATACGAGCAGTACTTC. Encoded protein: CATSRVPGTGTYEQYF.

The CDR3 DNA is TGTGCCAGCACCTCCCAACGGGGGGCCACTGAAGCTTTCTTT. It codes for CASTSQRGATEAFF. The chain has TRBV2 and TRBJ1-1, with D tentatively TRBD1 (6 bases). Trimming left V 7 bases short and J 4 bases short, with 16 bases between. This CDR3 region has 14 residues. From germline, CDR1 is SNHLY and CDR2 FYNNEI. The variable domain in full, completed from reference TRBV2 and TRBJ1-1, reads EPEVTQTPSHQVTQMGQEVILRCVPISNHLYFYWYRQILGQKVEFLVSFYNNEISEKSEIFDDQFSVERPDGSNFTLKIRSTKLEDSAMYFCASTSQRGATEAFFGQGTRLTVV.

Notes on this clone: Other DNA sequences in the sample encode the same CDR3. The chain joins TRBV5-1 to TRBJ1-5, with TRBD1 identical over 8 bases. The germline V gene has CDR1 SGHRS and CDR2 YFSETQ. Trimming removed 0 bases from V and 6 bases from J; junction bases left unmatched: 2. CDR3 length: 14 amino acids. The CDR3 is CASSLGQGSQPQHF. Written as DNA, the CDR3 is TGCGCCAGCAGCTTGGGACAGGGGAGTCAGCCCCAGCATTTT.

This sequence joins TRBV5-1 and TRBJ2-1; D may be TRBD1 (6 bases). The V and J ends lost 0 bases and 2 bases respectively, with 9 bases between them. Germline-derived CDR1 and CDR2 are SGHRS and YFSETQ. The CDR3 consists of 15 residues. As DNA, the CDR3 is TGCGCCAGCAGCTTGGACAGGGTGGCCTACAATGAGCAGTTCTTC. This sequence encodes CASSLDRVAYNEQFF.

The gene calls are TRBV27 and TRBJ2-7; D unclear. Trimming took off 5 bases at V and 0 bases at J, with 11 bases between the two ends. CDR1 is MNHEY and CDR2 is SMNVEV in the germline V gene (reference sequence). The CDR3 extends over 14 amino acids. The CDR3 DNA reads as TGTGCCAGCAGTCCTGACACGATCTCCTACGAGCAGTACTTC. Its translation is CASSPDTISYEQYF.

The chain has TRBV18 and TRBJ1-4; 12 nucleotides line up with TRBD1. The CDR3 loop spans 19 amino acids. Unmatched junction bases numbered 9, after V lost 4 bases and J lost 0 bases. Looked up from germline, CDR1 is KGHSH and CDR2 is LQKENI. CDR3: CASSLDTRDRGPTNEKLFF. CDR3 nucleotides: TGTGCCAGCTCACTCGACACCCGGGACAGGGGGCCAACTAATGAAAAACTGTTTTTT.

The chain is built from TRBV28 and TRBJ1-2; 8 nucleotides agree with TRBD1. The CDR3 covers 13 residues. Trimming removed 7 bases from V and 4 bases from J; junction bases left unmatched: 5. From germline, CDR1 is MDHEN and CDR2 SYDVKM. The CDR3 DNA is TGTGCCAGCACCCAGGGGGCTGCCTATGGCTACACCTTC. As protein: CASTQGAAYGYTF.

CDR3 sequence (DNA): TGTGCCACCAGCCCGATCGGGGGGGCAAATAATTCACCCCTCCACTTT. It codes for CATSPIGGANNSPLHF. This chain joins TRBV15 and TRBJ1-6; TRBD1 is a possible D gene (6 bases). The CDR3 is made up of 16 amino acids. V lost 5 bases and J lost 5, with 16 bases in between. Germline lookup yields CDR1 LNHNV and CDR2 YYDKDF (reference sequence).

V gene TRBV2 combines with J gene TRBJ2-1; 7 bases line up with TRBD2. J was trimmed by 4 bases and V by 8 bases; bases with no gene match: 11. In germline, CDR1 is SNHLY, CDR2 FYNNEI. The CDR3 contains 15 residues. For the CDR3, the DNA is TGTGCCAGCGGGGCGGCGTCTAGCGGTTACAATGAGCAGTTCTTC. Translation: CASGAASSGYNEQFF.

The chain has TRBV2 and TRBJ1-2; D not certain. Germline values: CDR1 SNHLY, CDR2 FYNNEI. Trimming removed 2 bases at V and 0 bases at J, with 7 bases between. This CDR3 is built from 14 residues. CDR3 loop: CASSETNTNYGYTF. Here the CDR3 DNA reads TGTGCCAGCAGTGAAACCAACACTAACTATGGCTACACCTTC.

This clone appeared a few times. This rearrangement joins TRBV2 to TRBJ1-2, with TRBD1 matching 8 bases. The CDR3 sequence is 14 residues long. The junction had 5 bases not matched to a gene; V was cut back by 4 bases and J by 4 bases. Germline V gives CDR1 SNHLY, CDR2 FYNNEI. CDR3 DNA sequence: TGTGCCAGCAGTGGGCAGGGGGCAGGCTATGGCTACACCTTC. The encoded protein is CASSGQGAGYGYTF. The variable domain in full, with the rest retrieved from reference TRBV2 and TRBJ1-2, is EPEVTQTPSHQVTQMGQEVILRCVPISNHLYFYWYRQILGQKVEFLVSFYNNEISEKSEIFDDQFSVERPDGSNFTLKIRSTKLEDSAMYFCASSGQGAGYGYTFGSGTRLTVV.

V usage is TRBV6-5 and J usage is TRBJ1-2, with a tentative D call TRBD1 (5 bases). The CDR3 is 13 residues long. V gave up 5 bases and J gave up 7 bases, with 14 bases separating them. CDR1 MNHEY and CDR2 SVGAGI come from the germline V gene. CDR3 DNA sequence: TGTGCCAGCAGTAACCAGGGTGGGGCTGGCTACACCTTC. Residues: CASSNQGGAGYTF.

This CDR3 reads CASSLLTYF. CDR3 in DNA: TGTGCCAGCAGCCTACTAACCTACTTC. The chain joins TRBV9 to TRBJ2-7; D is undetermined. The CDR3 covers 9 residues. The germline V and J ends were trimmed by 4 bases and 13 bases, with 9 bases remaining between them. Germline V gene data show CDR1 as SGDLS and CDR2 as YYNGEE.

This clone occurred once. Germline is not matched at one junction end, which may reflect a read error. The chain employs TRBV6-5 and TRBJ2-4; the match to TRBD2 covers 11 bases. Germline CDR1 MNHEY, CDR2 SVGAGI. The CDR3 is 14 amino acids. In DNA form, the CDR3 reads TGTGCCAGCAGACTAGCGGGAGCCCAAAACATTCAGTACTTC. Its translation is CASRLAGAQNIQYF.

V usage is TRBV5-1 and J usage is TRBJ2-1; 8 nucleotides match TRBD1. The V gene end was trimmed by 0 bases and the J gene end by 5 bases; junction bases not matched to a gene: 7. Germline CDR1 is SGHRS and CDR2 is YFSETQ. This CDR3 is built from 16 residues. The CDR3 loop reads CASSLGRGRIDNEQFF. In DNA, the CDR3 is TGCGCCAGCAGCTTGGGCAGGGGGCGGATAGACAATGAGCAGTTCTTC.

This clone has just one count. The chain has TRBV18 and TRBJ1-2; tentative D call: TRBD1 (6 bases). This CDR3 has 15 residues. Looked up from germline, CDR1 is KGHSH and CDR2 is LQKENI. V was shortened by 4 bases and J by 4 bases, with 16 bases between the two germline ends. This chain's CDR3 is CASSQLQGEGYGYTF. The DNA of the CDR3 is TGTGCCAGCTCACAGCTACAGGGTGAGGGCTATGGCTACACCTTC.

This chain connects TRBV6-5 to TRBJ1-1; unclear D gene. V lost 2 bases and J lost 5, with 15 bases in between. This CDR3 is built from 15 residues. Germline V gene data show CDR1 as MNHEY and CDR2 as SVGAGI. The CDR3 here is CASSYPRRRLTEAFF. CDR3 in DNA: TGTGCCAGCAGTTACCCTCGTAGGAGGCTGACTGAAGCTTTCTTT.

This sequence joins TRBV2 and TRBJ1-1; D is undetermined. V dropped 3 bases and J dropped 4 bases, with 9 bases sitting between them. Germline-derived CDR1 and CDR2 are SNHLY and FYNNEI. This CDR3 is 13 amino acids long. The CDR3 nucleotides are TGTGCCAGCAGTGATGAGGGTGTCACTGAAGCTTTCTTT. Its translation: CASSDEGVTEAFF. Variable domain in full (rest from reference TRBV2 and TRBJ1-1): EPEVTQTPSHQVTQMGQEVILRCVPISNHLYFYWYRQILGQKVEFLVSFYNNEISEKSEIFDDQFSVERPDGSNFTLKIRSTKLEDSAMYFCASSDEGVTEAFFGQGTRLTVV.

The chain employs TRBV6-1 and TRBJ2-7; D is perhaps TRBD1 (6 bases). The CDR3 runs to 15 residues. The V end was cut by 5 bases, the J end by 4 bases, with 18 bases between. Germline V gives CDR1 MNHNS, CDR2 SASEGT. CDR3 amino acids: CASSPSTGNLYEQYF. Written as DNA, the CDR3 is TGTGCCAGCAGTCCCTCTACAGGGAACCTTTACGAGCAGTACTTC.

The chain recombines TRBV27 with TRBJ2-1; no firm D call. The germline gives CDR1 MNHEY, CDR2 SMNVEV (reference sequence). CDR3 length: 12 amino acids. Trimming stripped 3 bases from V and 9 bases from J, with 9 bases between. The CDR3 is CASSFTVGEQFF. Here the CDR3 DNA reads TGTGCCAGCAGTTTCACAGTCGGTGAGCAGTTCTTC.

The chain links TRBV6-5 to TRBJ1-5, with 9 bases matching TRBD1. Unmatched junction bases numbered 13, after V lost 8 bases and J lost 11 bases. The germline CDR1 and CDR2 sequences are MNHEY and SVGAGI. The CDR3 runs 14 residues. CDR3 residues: CASFRQGDRGAQHF. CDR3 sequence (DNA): TGTGCCAGCTTCCGACAGGGGGACCGGGGGGCCCAGCATTTT.

The CDR3 sequence is CASSLAREGEGYTF. DNA for the CDR3: TGTGCCAGCAGTTTAGCTCGGGAGGGAGAAGGCTACACCTTC. The V gene is TRBV28, the J gene TRBJ1-2; D unclear. Per the germline V gene, CDR1 is MDHEN and CDR2 is SYDVKM. This CDR3 comprises 14 residues. The V and J ends lost 2 bases and 8 bases respectively, with 15 bases between them.